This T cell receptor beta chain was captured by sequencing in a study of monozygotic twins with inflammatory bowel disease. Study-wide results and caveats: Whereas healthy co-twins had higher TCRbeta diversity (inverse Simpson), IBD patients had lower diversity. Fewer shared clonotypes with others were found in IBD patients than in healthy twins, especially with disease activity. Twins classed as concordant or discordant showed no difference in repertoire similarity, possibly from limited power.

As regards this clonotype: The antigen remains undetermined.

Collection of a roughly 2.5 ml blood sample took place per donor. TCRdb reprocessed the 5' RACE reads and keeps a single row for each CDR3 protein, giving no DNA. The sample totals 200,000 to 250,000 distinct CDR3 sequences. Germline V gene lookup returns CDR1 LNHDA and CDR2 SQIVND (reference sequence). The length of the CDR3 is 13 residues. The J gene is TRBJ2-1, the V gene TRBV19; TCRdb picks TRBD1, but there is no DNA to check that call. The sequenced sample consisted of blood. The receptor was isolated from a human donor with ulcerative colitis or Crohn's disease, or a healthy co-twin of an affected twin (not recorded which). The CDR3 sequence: CASNRQGADEQFF.